This T cell receptor (beta chain) was profiled in a study of T cells in Graves' hyperthyroidism and ophthalmopathy. On the study more broadly: At the time of initial diagnosis and before any treatment, peripheral blood was collected.

The patients, who ranged from 18 to 65 in age, presented with newly diagnosed hyperthyroidism lasting under 2 months. The CDR3 regions of TCR beta were amplified from RNA transcripts. The primer set for the first-round RT-PCR of the TCR CDR3 was HTBI. Each CDR3 protein is one row after TCRdb ran MiXCR on the multiplex PCR reads. The sample lists hundreds of thousands of distinct CDR3 sequences, 30% to 40% occurring once. Study-wide results and caveats: Stable hyperthyroidism and ophthalmopathy were separated using 13 V-J signatures. Blood also showed most of the thyroid clonotypes that were expanded above 0.001.

This clonotype appeared a few times. Its antigen is as yet unknown. Per the germline V gene, CDR1 is SEHNR and CDR2 is FQNEAQ (reference sequence). V was trimmed by 0 bases and J by 0 bases, leaving 23 bases between them. The CDR3 contains 20 residues. This sequence was found in a woman aged 40 to 50 with Graves' hyperthyroidism. The sample was blood. The V and J genes are TRBV7-9 and TRBJ1-1; maybe TRBD1 (5 bases). The CDR3 is CASSLANYRPPGVMNTEAFF. CDR3 coding DNA: TGTGCCAGCAGCTTAGCGAATTATCGGCCTCCGGGGGTTATGAACACTGAAGCTTTCTTT.